This TCR beta chain appears in the sequencing data of a study of T cell responses to AZD1222 COVID-19 vaccine. Clones were read by immunoSEQ multiplex PCR, and TCRdb kept only the in-frame ones, dropping some. Of over 65,000 clones in the sample, 78% were seen once. About this clone: Its antigen is currently unknown.

Whole-study results and caveats: Females made up more of the donors, who were largely white British, and clonal diversity may have come out too low. At 160-218 and 743-854, vaccine-associated CD4 TCRs were dominant, and they spanned spike. After two AZD1222 doses, spike-specific TCR breadth and depth rose versus day 0. Baseline seropositives among AZD1222 recipients totaled only five or six.

This receptor was taken from an adult in good health. The source was peripheral blood, collected on day 0 of AZD1222 vaccination.

CDR3 region: CASSFAGEPYEQYF. For the CDR3, the DNA is TGTGCCAGCAGTTTCGCGGGAGAACCCTACGAGCAGTACTTC. The chain couples TRBV6-2 or TRBV6-3 to TRBJ2-7; 7 bases agree with TRBD2. Germline V CDR1 and CDR2: MNHEY, SVGEGT. CDR3 length: 14 amino acids. The V and J ends lost 4 bases and 2 bases, in that order; junction bases with no gene match: 5.